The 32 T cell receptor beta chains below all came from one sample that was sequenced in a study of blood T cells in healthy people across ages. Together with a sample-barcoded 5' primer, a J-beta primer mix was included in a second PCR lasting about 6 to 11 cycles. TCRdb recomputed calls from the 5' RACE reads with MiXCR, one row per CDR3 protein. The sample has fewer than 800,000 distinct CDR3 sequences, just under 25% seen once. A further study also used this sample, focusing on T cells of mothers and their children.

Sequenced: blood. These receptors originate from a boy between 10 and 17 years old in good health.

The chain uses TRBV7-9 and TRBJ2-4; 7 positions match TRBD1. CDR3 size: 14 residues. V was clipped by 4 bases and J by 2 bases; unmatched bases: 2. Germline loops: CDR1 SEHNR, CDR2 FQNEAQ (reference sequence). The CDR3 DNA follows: TGTGCCAGCAGCTCACAGGGGCCCAAAAACATTCAGTACTTC. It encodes CASSSQGPKNIQYF.

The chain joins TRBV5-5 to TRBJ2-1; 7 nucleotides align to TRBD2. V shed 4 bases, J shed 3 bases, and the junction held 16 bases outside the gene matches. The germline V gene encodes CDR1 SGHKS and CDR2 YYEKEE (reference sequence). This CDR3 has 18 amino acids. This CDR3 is CASSPGSGFWGGYNEQFF. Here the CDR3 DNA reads TGTGCCAGCAGCCCCGGCAGTGGGTTTTGGGGGGGCTACAATGAGCAGTTCTTC.

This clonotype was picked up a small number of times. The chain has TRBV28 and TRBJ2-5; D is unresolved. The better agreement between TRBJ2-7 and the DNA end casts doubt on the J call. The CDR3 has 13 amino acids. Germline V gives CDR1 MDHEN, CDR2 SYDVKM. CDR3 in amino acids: CASSSADPYEQYF. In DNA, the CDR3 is TGTGCCAGCAGTTCCGCCGATCCCTACGAGCAGTACTTC.

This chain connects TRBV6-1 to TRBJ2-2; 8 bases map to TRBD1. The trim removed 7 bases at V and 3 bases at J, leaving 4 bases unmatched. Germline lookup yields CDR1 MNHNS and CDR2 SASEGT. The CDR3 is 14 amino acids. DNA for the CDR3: TGTGCCAGCAAAAAGGACAGGGACACCGGGGAGCTGTTTTTT. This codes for CASKKDRDTGELFF.

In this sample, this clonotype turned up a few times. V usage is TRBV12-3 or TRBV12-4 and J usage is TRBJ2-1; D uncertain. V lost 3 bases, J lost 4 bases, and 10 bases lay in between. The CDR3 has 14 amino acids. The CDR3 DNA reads TGTGCCAGCAGTTTCGTCTCCCAGTACAATGAGCAGTTCTTC. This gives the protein CASSFVSQYNEQFF.

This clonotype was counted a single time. CDR3 DNA sequence: TGCAGTGCTAGCAAGATCAATGAGCAGTTCTTC. Its translation is CSASKINEQFF. The chain uses TRBV20-1 and TRBJ2-1; D ambiguous. This CDR3 spans 11 amino acids. Germline-derived CDR1 and CDR2 are DFQATT and SNEGSKA (reference sequence). Trimming removed 3 bases at V and 6 bases at J, with 6 bases between.

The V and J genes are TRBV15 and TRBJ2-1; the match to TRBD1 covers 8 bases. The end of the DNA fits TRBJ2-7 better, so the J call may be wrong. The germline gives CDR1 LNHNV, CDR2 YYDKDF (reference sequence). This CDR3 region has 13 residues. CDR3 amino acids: CATSGGTGGEQYF. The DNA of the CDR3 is TGTGCCACCAGCGGTGGGACAGGCGGCGAGCAGTACTTC.

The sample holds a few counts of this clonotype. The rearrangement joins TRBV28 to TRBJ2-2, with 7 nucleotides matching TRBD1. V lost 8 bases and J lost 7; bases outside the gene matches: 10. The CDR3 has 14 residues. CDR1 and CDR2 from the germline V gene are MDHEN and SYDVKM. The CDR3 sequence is CASVNRGWDGELFF. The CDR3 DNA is TGTGCCAGCGTGAACAGGGGATGGGACGGGGAGCTGTTTTTT.

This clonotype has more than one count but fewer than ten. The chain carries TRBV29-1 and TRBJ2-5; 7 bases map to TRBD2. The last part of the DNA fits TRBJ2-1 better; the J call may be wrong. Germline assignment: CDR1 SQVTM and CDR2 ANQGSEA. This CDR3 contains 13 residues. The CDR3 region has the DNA TGCAGCGTTGGAATCATCCGGGAGGATGAGCAGTTCTTC. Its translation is CSVGIIREDEQFF.

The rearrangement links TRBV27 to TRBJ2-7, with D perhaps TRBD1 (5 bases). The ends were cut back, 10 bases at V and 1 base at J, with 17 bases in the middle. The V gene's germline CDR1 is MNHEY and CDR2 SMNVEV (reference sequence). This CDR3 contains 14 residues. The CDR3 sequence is CATSRLDTSYEQYF. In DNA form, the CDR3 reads TGTGCCACCAGCAGGCTGGACACTTCCTACGAGCAGTACTTC.

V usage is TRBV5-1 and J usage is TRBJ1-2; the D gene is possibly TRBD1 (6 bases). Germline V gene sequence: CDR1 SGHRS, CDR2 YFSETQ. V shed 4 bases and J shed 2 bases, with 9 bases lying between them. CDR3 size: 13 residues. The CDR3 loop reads CASSVGQNYGYTF. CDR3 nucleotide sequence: TGCGCCAGCAGCGTTGGACAGAACTATGGCTACACCTTC.

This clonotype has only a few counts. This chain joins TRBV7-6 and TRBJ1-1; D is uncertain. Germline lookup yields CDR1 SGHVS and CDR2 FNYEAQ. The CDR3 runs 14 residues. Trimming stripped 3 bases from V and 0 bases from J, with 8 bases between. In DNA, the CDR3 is TGTGCCAGCAGCTTCGGGGAGTTGAACACTGAAGCTTTCTTT. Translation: CASSFGELNTEAFF.

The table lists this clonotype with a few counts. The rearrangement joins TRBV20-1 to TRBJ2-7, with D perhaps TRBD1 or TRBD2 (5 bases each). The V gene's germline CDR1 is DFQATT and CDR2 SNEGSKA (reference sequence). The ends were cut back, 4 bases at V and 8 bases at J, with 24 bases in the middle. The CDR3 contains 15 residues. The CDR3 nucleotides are TGCAGTGCTAATCCAGACGGGACGCCCTTAACGAAGCAGTACTTC. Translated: CSANPDGTPLTKQYF.

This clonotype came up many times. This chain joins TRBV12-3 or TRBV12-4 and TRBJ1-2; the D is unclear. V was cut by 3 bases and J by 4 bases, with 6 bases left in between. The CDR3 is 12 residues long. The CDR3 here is CASSFRPYGYTF. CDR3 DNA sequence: TGTGCCAGCAGTTTTAGACCCTATGGCTACACCTTC.

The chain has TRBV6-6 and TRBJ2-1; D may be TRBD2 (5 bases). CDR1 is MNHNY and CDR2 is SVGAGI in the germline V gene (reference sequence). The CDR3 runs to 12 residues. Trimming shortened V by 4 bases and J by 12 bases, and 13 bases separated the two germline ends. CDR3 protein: CASSSSGYGQFF. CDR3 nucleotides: TGTGCCAGCAGTTCGAGCGGTTATGGGCAGTTCTTC.

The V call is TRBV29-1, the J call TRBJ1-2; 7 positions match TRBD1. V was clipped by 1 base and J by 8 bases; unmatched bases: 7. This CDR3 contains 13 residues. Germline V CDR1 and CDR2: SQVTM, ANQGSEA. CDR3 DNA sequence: TGCAGCGTTGAAGGGGTGACAGGGAAAGGCTACACCTTC. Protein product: CSVEGVTGKGYTF.

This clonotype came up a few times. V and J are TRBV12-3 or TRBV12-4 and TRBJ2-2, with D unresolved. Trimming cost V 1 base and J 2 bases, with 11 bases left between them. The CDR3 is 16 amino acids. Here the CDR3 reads CASSLGGMDNTGELFF. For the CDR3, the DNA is TGTGCCAGCAGTTTAGGCGGAATGGATAACACCGGGGAGCTGTTTTTT.

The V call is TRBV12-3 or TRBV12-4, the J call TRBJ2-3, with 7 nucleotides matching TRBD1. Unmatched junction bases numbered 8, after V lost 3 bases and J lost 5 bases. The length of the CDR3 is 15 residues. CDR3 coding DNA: TGTGCCAGCAGTTTGTCGACAGGGAAGCAAGATACGCAGTATTTT. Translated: CASSLSTGKQDTQYF.

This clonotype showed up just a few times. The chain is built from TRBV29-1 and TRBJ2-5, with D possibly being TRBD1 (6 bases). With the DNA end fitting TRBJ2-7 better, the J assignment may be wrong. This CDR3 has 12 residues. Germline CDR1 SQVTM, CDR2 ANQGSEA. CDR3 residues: CSVSQTGYEQYF. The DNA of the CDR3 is TGCAGCGTTTCCCAGACAGGTTACGAGCAGTACTTC.

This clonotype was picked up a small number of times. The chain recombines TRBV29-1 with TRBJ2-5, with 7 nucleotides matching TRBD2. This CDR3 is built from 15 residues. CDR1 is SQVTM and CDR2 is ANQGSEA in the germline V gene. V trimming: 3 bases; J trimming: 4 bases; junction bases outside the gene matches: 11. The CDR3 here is CSVEPVFGGVETQYF. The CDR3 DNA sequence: TGCAGCGTTGAGCCCGTCTTTGGGGGGGTAGAGACCCAGTACTTC.

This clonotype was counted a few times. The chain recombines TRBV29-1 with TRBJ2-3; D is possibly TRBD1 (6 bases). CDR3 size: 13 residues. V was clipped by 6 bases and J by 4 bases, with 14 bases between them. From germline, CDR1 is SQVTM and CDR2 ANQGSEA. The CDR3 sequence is CSVRGILADTQYF. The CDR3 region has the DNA TGCAGCGTCAGGGGAATTTTGGCAGATACGCAGTATTTT.

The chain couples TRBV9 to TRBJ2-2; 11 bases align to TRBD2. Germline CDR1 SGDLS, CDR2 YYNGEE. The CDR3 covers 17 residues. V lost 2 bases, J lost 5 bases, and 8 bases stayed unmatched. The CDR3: CASSVHPLAGGTGELFF. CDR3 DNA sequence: TGTGCCAGCAGCGTTCACCCCCTAGCGGGAGGTACCGGGGAGCTGTTTTTT. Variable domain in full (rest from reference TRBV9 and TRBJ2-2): DSGVTQTPKHLITATGQRVTLRCSPRSGDLSVYWYQQSLDQGLQFLIQYYNGEERAKGNILERFSAQQFPDLHSELNLSSLELGDSALYFCASSVHPLAGGTGELFFGEGSRLTVL.

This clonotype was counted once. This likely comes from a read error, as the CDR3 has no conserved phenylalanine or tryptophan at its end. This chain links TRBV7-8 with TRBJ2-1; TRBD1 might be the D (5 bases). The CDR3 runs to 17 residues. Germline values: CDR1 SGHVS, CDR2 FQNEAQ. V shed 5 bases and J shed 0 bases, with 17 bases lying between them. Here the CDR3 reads CASSHNPRVSSYNEQFS. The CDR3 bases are TGTGCCAGCAGCCACAACCCCAGGGTGAGCTCCTACAATGAGCAGTTCTCC.

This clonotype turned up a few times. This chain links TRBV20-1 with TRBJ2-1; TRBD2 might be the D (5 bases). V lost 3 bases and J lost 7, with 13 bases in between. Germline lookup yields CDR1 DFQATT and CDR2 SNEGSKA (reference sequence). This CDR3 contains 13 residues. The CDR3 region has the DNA TGCAGTGCTAGGCCACTAGATCTTAATGAGCAGTTCTTC. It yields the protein CSARPLDLNEQFF.

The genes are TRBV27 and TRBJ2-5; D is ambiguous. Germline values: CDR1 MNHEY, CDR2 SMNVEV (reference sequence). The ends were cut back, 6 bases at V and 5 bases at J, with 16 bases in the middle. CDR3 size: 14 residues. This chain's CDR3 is CASSQRLHGETQYF. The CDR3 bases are TGTGCCAGCAGCCAACGACTCCACGGGGAGACCCAGTACTTC.

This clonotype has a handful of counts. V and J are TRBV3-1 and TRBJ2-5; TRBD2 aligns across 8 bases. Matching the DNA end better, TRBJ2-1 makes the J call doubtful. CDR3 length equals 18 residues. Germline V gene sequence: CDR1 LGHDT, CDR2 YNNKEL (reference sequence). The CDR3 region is CASYQRERAGESYNEQFF. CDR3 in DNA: TGTGCCAGCTACCAGCGGGAGAGGGCGGGTGAGAGCTACAATGAGCAGTTCTTC.

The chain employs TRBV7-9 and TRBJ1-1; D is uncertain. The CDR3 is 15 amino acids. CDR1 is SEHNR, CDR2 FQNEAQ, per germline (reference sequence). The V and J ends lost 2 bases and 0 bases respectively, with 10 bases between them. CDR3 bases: TGTGCCAGCAGCTTACTTAGGGAGGTGAACACTGAAGCTTTCTTT. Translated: CASSLLREVNTEAFF.

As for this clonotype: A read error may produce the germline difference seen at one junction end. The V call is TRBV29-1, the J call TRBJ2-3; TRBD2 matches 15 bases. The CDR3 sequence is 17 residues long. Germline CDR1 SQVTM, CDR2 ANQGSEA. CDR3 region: CSVEGLAGGPRADTQYF. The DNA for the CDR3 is TGCAGCGTCGAAGGACTAGCGGGAGGGCCTCGCGCAGATACGCAGTATTTT.

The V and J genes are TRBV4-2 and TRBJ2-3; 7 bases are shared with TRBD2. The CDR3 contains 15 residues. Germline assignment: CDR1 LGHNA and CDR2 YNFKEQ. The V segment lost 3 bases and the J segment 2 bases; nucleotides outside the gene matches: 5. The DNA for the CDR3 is TGTGCCAGCAGCCAGAGCGGGGCACCCACAGATACGCAGTATTTT. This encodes CASSQSGAPTDTQYF.

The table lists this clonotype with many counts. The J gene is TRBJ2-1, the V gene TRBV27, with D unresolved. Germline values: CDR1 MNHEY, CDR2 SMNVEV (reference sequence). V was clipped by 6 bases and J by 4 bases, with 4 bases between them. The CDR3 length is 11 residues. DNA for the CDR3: TGTGCCAGCAGCCGGTACAATGAGCAGTTCTTC. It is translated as CASSRYNEQFF.

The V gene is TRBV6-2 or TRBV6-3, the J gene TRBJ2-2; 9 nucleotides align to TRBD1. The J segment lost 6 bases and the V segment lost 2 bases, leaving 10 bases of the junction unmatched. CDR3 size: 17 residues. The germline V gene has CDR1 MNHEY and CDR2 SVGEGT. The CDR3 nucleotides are TGTGCCAGCAGTTACCCAGTCAGGACAGGGGCGGCCGGGGAGCTGTTTTTT. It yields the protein CASSYPVRTGAAGELFF.

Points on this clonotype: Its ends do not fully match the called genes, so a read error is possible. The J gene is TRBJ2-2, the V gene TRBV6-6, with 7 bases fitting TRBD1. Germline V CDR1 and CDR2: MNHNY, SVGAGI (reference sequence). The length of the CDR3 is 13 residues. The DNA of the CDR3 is TGTGCCAGCACTTACAGGGGCACCGGGGAGCTGTTTTTT. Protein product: CASTYRGTGELFF.